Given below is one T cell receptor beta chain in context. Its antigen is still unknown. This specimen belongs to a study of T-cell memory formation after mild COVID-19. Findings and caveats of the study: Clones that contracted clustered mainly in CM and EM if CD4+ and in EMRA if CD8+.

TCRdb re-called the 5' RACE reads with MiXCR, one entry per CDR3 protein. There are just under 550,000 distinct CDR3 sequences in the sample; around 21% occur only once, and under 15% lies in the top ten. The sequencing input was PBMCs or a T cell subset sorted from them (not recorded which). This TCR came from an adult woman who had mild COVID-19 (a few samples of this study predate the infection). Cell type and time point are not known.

This chain's CDR3 is CSVEDEGPHEQYF. The CDR3 DNA sequence: TGCAGCGTTGAAGACGAAGGGCCCCACGAGCAGTACTTC. The J gene is TRBJ2-7, the V gene TRBV29-1; D is unresolved. CDR1 and CDR2 (germline): SQVTM, ANQGSEA. Trimming took off 0 bases at V and 5 bases at J, with 11 bases between the two ends. This CDR3 is built from 13 residues.